Included here is one T cell receptor (beta chain) sequence, with context. The CDR3 consists of 15 residues. Germline V gene lookup returns CDR1 MNHEY and CDR2 SMNVEV (reference sequence). J lost 4 bases, V lost 0 bases, and 3 bases had no gene match. Original handling: Scientists estimated how many nucleated cells there were by amplifying reference gene primers. Profiling relied on immunoSEQ multiplex PCR, and the TCRdb table lists in-frame clones only, not all of them. For V, J and clone size, that table is used; D and trimming come from the DNA. Of roughly 270,000 clones listed, 70% to 90% were seen once; the top ten hold less than 10%. The data were taken from a study of blood T cell repertoires in COVID-19. Study summary: Samples came from the United States, Italy and Spain, spanning acute and convalescent COVID-19. In each case, the material was cDNA or gDNA derived from T cells, B-cell-depleted T cells, or PBMCs.

The chain combines TRBV27 with TRBJ1-1, with 9 bases that match TRBD1. The TCR was taken from a man aged 18 to 30 with active or convalescent COVID-19. The sample comprised peripheral blood. For the CDR3, the DNA is TGTGCCAGCAGTTTATCTACAGGGGGCTTCACTGAAGCTTTCTTT. It encodes CASSLSTGGFTEAFF.